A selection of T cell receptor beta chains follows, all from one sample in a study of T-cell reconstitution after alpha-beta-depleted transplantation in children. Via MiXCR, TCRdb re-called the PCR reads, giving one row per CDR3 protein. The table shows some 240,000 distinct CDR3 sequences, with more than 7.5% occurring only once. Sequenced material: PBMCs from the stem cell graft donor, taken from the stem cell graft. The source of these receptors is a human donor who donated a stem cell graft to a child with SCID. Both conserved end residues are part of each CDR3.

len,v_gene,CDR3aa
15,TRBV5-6,CASSLYTGFNEPQHF
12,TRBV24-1,CATSDGSYGYTF
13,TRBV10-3,CAISARGNYGYTF
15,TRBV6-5,CASSSGQGSTDTQYF
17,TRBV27,CASSLNGLGQFPYEQYF
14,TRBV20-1,CSAGTGELNTEAFF
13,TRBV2,CASISALPYGYTF
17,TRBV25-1,CASSDAKIPGREETQYF
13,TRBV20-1,CSASGPGHNEQFF
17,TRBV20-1,CSASPASGLPSTHTQYF
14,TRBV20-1,CSAGLSSYNSPLHF
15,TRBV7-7,CASSLVAPCFYGYTF
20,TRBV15,CATSRLPRDRGRLNTGELFF
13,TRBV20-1,CSAGGQGNYGYTF
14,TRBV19,CASSSGTGYEKLFF
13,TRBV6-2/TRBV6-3,CASSRMAYNEQFF
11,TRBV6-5,CASSNYEKLFF
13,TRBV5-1,CASSKEGGYEQYF
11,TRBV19,CASSRTEAAFF
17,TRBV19,CASTFRPSQDIYQPQHF
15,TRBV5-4,CASSLGDSLNEKLFF
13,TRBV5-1,CASSSTGGQPQHF
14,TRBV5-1,CASSLGQGLSEQYF
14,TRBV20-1,CSARVGAGLFGYTF
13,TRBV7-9,CASSPTVNSPLHF
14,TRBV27,CASSPVAGSETQYF
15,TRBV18,CASSPPRGLSWEQYF
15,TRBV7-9,CASSYIQGADTEAFF
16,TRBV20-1,CSAQDRGFNYNSPLHF
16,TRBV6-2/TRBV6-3,CASSALDRKSNQPQHF
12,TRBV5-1,CASSFPEGEQYF
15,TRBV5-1,CASSRTGERQETQYF
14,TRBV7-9,CASGAIVLEYEQFF
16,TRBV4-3,CASSQGQSARTGELFF
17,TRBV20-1,CSARPISGASSYNEQFF
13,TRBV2,CASSEDMAVEQFF
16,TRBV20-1,CSARHPRGQEADTQYF
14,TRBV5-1,CASSPQGAGQPQHF
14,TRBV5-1,CASSRLAGNNEQFF
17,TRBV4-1,CASSLNPSETGPRGYTF
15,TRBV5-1,CASSLVGDNQETQYF
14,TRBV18,CASSPKEVNTEAFF
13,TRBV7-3,CASSSTPGTEAFF
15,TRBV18,CASSRGLESTDTQYF
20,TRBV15,CATSRDWEDRKVLGANVLTF